Reported below is one T cell receptor (beta chain). The CDR3 contains 14 residues. Germline loops: CDR1 SGHTS, CDR2 YDEGEE. Trimming removed 0 bases from V and 4 bases from J; junction bases left unmatched: 3. The libraries were made with immunoSEQ v3. Assay: immunoSEQ multiplex PCR; the TCRdb copy retains only in-frame clones and omits some. Among roughly 92,000 clones, 65% were seen once, and the ten largest hold roughly 9.8%. Time point given: pre-treatment sample, taken before nivolumab and TIL therapy. The tumor samples were excised metastases, mostly pleural nodules or supraclavicular lymph nodes. The data derive from a study of TIL therapy for anti-PD-1-resistant metastatic lung cancer.

The input for sequencing was tumor tissue, taken at baseline. J is TRBJ1-1 and V is TRBV5-8; TRBD1 aligns across 7 bases. This TCR was recovered from a person aged 25 to 85 with non-small cell lung cancer. In DNA form, the CDR3 reads TGTGCCAGCAGCTTGGGAGACAGGGTCACTGAAGCTTTCTTT. Its protein product is CASSLGDRVTEAFF.